The rows below give T cell receptor beta chains drawn from one sample of a study of shared clonotypes between healthy human individuals. The data were produced by immunoSEQ multiplex PCR, yet TCRdb's version contains in-frame clones alone and is incomplete. This sample has 800,000 to 1,200,000 clones, with around 78% found just once. The sequenced sample consisted of memory CD4+ T cells from PBMCs. The source of these receptors is a young man in good health. Some clones in this sample may be carry-over from other donors' samples. The CDR3 runs from the conserved cysteine through the conserved F or W. D genes are given only for firm matches. The size field is filled for only some rows; it gives once, few, many or a size class.

TRBV7-2	NA	NA	TRBJ2-5	11	CASSQGETQYF	TGTGCCAGCAGTCAAGGGGAGACCCAGTACTTC
TRBV5-1	TRBD2	once	TRBJ2-7	16	CASSRAAAGGLYEQYF	TGCGCCAGCAGCCGGGCGGCAGCGGGAGGCCTCTACGAGCAGTACTTC
TRBV7-2	NA	NA	TRBJ2-1	15	CASSLRSSLDNEQFF	TGTGCCAGCAGCTTAAGATCTAGCTTAGACAATGAGCAGTTCTTC
TRBV7-9	NA	NA	TRBJ2-1	13	CASSLVVYNEQFF	TGTGCCAGCAGCTTAGTTGTCTACAATGAGCAGTTCTTC
TRBV15	TRBD1	once	TRBJ1-5	15	CATSREDRDDQPQHF	TGTGCCACCAGCAGAGAGGACAGGGACGATCAGCCCCAGCATTTT
TRBV18	NA	NA	TRBJ2-2	17	CASSPKNQGRGTGELFF	TGTGCCAGCTCACCAAAGAACCAGGGGCGCGGCACCGGGGAGCTGTTTTTT
TRBV4-1	TRBD2	NA	TRBJ2-3	14	CASGRLAGVDTQYF	TGCGCCAGCGGTCGACTAGCGGGAGTAGATACGCAGTATTTT
TRBV4-2	TRBD2	NA	TRBJ2-3	18	CASSQVSLAGGSTDTQYF	TGTGCCAGCAGCCAGGTTAGCCTAGCGGGAGGTAGCACAGATACGCAGTATTTT
TRBV28	TRBD2	NA	TRBJ2-1	15	CASTRWDFGGNEQFF	TGTGCCAGCACCCGATGGGACTTCGGGGGGAATGAGCAGTTCTTC
TRBV5-1	TRBD2	NA	TRBJ2-3	16	CASSILPSGNTDTQYF	TGCGCCAGCAGCATCCTCCCTAGCGGAAACACAGATACGCAGTATTTT
TRBV4-2	NA	NA	TRBJ2-1	14	CASSQDAGGNEQFF	TGTGCCAGCAGCCAAGATGCGGGTGGGAATGAGCAGTTCTTC
TRBV4-1	NA	NA	TRBJ2-6	16	CASSQDRGAGANVLTF	TGCGCCAGCAGCCAAGATAGAGGTGCTGGGGCCAACGTCCTGACTTTC
TRBV6-1	NA	NA	TRBJ1-2	13	CASSVGVRFFYTF	TGTGCCAGCAGTGTAGGGGTGCGGTTTTTCTACACCTTC
TRBV15	NA	NA	TRBJ2-7	13	CATSRPGGNEQYF	TGTGCCACCAGCAGACCAGGGGGGAACGAGCAGTACTTC
TRBV19	NA	NA	TRBJ1-2	13	CASSLGGIYGYTF	TGTGCCAGTAGCCTGGGGGGAATCTATGGCTACACCTTC
TRBV19	TRBD2	once	TRBJ2-1	17	CASSIKTSGTSGNEQFF	TGTGCCAGTAGTATAAAAACTAGCGGGACTAGTGGTAATGAGCAGTTCTTC
TRBV9	NA	NA	TRBJ2-7	15	CASSGRTTSFDEQYF	TGTGCCAGCAGCGGCAGGACTACCTCCTTCGACGAGCAGTACTTC
TRBV27	TRBD2	NA	TRBJ2-5	14	CASSLRLAVGTQYF	TGTGCCAGCAGTCTAAGACTAGCGGTAGGCACCCAGTACTTC
TRBV11-2	NA	NA	TRBJ2-7	13	CASSPVGPVVQYF	TGTGCCAGCAGCCCCGTCGGCCCGGTGGTGCAGTACTTC
TRBV6-5	NA	NA	TRBJ1-4	15	CASSRTGGAGEKLFF	TGTGCCAGCAGCCGGACTGGGGGGGCGGGCGAAAAACTGTTTTTT
TRBV4-1	NA	NA	TRBJ2-3	15	CASSRAGTPEDTQYF	TGCGCCAGCAGCCGAGCCGGGACCCCGGAGGATACGCAGTATTTT
TRBV7-6	TRBD1	NA	TRBJ2-2	18	CASSLEGQARFRTGELFF	TGTGCCAGCAGCTTAGAAGGACAGGCACGGTTTAGAACCGGGGAGCTGTTTTTT
TRBV28	TRBD1	NA	TRBJ1-5	15	CASSYGTGRNQPQHF	TGTGCCAGCAGTTATGGGACAGGGCGCAATCAGCCCCAGCATTTT
TRBV27	TRBD2	NA	TRBJ2-7	15	CASSLSGLAPYEQYF	TGTGCCAGCAGTTTATCGGGACTAGCGCCATACGAGCAGTACTTC
TRBV30	NA	NA	TRBJ2-5	11	CAWSVLETQYF	TGTGCCTGGAGTGTACTAGAGACCCAGTACTTC
TRBV28	TRBD1	once	TRBJ1-4	14	CASSRRGLDEKLFF	TGTGCCAGCAGCCGGAGGGGGCTTGATGAAAAACTGTTTTTT
TRBV28	NA	NA	TRBJ2-1	17	CASSLGGLTSSYNEQFF	TGTGCCAGCAGCTTAGGGGGACTGACGAGCTCCTACAATGAGCAGTTCTTC
TRBV2	TRBD1	NA	TRBJ1-2	14	CASSGQGTFYGYTF	TGTGCCAGCAGTGGACAGGGGACTTTCTATGGCTACACCTTC
TRBV11-3	NA	once	TRBJ2-2	12	CASSLIIGELFF	TGTGCCAGCAGCCTCATAATCGGGGAGCTGTTTTTT
TRBV9	NA	NA	TRBJ1-2	15	CASSAPGTPNYGYTF	TGTGCCAGCAGCGCCCCAGGAACTCCTAACTATGGCTACACCTTC
TRBV28	NA	NA	TRBJ2-3	15	CASSPGGASTDTQYF	TGTGCCAGCAGTCCAGGAGGGGCTAGCACAGATACGCAGTATTTT
TRBV7-9	NA	once	TRBJ1-1	15	CASSLAGMMNTEAFF	TGTGCCAGCAGCTTAGCGGGGATGATGAACACTGAAGCTTTCTTT
TRBV19	NA	NA	TRBJ2-3	17	CASSTLGSVDSTDTQYF	TGTGCCAGTAGTACCCTTGGGAGCGTCGATAGCACAGATACGCAGTATTTT
TRBV18	NA	NA	TRBJ2-2	14	CASSPDRNTGELFF	TGTGCCAGCTCCCCGGACAGAAACACCGGGGAGCTGTTTTTT
TRBV5-1	NA	once	TRBJ2-3	14	CASSALDSTDTQYF	TGCGCCAGCAGCGCCCTGGACAGCACAGATACGCAGTATTTT
TRBV7-8	TRBD1	NA	TRBJ1-2	14	CASNRQGSNYGYTF	TGTGCCAGCAACCGACAGGGTTCTAACTATGGCTACACCTTC
TRBV28	NA	NA	TRBJ2-7	12	CASRGRVYEQYF	TGTGCCAGCAGGGGACGTGTCTACGAGCAGTACTTC
TRBV6-5	TRBD2	NA	TRBJ2-7	15	CASRSASGNNYEQYF	TGTGCCAGCAGATCCGCTAGCGGGAACAACTACGAGCAGTACTTC
TRBV28	NA	many	TRBJ2-3	12	CASRGSTDTQYF	TGTGCCAGCCGTGGAAGCACAGATACGCAGTATTTT
TRBV7-6	TRBD1	NA	TRBJ2-2	16	CASSPEGQGGTGELFF	TGTGCCAGCAGCCCCGAGGGACAGGGAGGCACCGGGGAGCTGTTTTTT
TRBV6-5	NA	NA	TRBJ2-3	14	CASRGTPRGDTQYF	TGTGCCAGCCGGGGGACGCCTCGCGGAGATACGCAGTATTTT
TRBV7-2	TRBD1	NA	TRBJ1-2	13	CASSLDRGDGYTF	TGTGCCAGCAGCTTAGACAGGGGCGATGGCTACACCTTC
TRBV29-1	NA	NA	TRBJ2-7	14	CSVGVEKGGYEQYF	TGCAGCGTTGGTGTCGAAAAGGGGGGCTACGAGCAGTACTTC
TRBV28	NA	NA	TRBJ1-2	12	CASSPRIYGYTF	TGTGCCAGCAGCCCCCGTATCTATGGCTACACCTTC
TRBV11-1	NA	NA	TRBJ2-1	16	CASSSESLEGDNEQFF	TGTGCCAGCAGCTCAGAAAGCCTAGAAGGCGACAATGAGCAGTTCTTC
TRBV4-1	NA	few	TRBJ1-2	14	CASSGRTLFYGYTF	TGCGCCAGCAGCGGACGGACACTCTTCTATGGCTACACCTTC
TRBV19	NA	NA	TRBJ1-2	13	CASSQEPRYGYTF	TGTGCCAGTAGTCAAGAACCTCGCTATGGCTACACCTTC
TRBV10-3	NA	NA	TRBJ2-5	13	CAISDRDGETQYF	TGTGCCATCAGTGACCGGGACGGAGAGACCCAGTACTTC
TRBV11-2	NA	few	TRBJ2-1	13	CASSPLEDNEQFF	TGTGCCAGCAGCCCACTGGAGGACAATGAGCAGTTCTTC
TRBV28	TRBD1	NA	TRBJ1-1	16	CASRRFGTGGNTEAFF	TGTGCCAGCAGGAGATTTGGGACAGGGGGAAACACTGAAGCTTTCTTT
TRBV29-1	TRBD2	NA	TRBJ2-3	14	CSVSGEAGADTQYF	TGCAGCGTTTCCGGTGAAGCGGGAGCAGATACGCAGTATTTT
TRBV5-1	TRBD2	few	TRBJ2-3	17	CASSLGSSGRAADTQYF	TGCGCCAGCAGCTTGGGTTCTAGCGGGAGGGCAGCAGATACGCAGTATTTT
TRBV28	TRBD1	NA	TRBJ1-1	11	CASSDRAEAFF	TGTGCCAGCAGTGACAGGGCCGAAGCTTTCTTT
TRBV9	NA	NA	TRBJ2-7	13	CASSPRGDGEQYF	TGTGCCAGCAGCCCCAGAGGGGACGGGGAGCAGTACTTC
TRBV2	NA	NA	TRBJ2-2	15	CASSGGSTNTGELFF	TGTGCCAGCAGTGGGGGATCTACAAACACCGGGGAGCTGTTTTTT
TRBV6-5	NA	NA	TRBJ2-7	15	CASSTYPDSTYEQYF	TGTGCCAGCAGCACCTACCCCGACAGCACCTACGAGCAGTACTTC
TRBV18	NA	NA	TRBJ1-1	13	CASSPDMNTEAFF	TGTGCCAGCTCACCCGACATGAACACTGAAGCTTTCTTT
TRBV5-4	TRBD1	NA	TRBJ2-7	13	CASSQRDSYEQYF	TGTGCCAGCAGCCAGAGGGACAGCTACGAGCAGTACTTC
TRBV25-1	NA	NA	TRBJ2-7	11	CASSGNREQYF	TGTGCCAGCAGTGGCAACAGGGAGCAGTACTTC